The 13 T cell receptor beta chains presented below share a single source sample, sequenced in a study of tumor and adjacent non-tumor tissue in lung cancer. The library came from three nested PCR rounds adapted from ARM-PCR protocols. TCRdb reprocessed the multiplex PCR reads with MiXCR, giving one entry per CDR3 protein. The repertoire holds 98,000 or so distinct CDR3 sequences, 75% to 90% seen once, with more than 30% in the top ten. This sample's RNA came from whole unsorted tissue. More than 3 cm separated this lung sample from the edge of the tumor. Sequencing input: distant non-tumor lung tissue. The receptors were gathered from a man aged 55 to 70 with small cell lung cancer.

The rearrangement links TRBV20-1 to TRBJ2-3, with TRBD1 matching 7 bases. The CDR3 is made up of 14 amino acids. In germline, CDR1 is DFQATT, CDR2 SNEGSKA (reference sequence). J lost 1 base, V lost 4 bases, and 5 bases had no gene match. CDR3 protein: CSAKRGPGTDTQYF. The CDR3 DNA reads TGCAGTGCTAAGAGGGGGCCGGGCACAGATACGCAGTATTTT.

This clonotype was seen many times. V gene TRBV4-1 combines with J gene TRBJ1-3; D uncertain. The length of the CDR3 is 17 residues. The V end was cut by 1 base, the J end by 4 bases, with 17 bases between. Looked up from germline, CDR1 is MGHRA and CDR2 is YSYEKL. The chain's CDR3 is CASSQVLRGASGNTIYF. CDR3 bases: TGCGCCAGCAGCCAAGTCCTCCGGGGTGCCTCAGGAAACACCATATATTTT.

Notes on this clonotype: Relative to the germline gene, one junction end is altered; a read error may explain this. This chain uses TRBV4-2 with TRBJ1-6; no definite D call. The CDR3 is 16 residues long. CDR1 and CDR2 (germline): LGHNA, YNFKEQ. CDR3 nucleotides: TGTGCCAGTAGCCAAGTCCTGGTGGGTGTCAATTCACCCCTCCACTTT. Amino acid sequence: CASSQVLVGVNSPLHF.

In regard to this clonotype: Germline and junction disagree at one end, which may indicate a read error. As DNA, the CDR3 is TGTGTCAGCAGCGAACAGGGTTCTTGGGAGACCCAGAACTTC. As protein: CVSSEQGSWETQNF. This chain uses TRBV7-9 with TRBJ2-5; possible D gene TRBD1, 6 bases. The CDR3 extends over 14 amino acids. Per germline, CDR1 SEHNR and CDR2 FQNEAQ (reference sequence).

This clonotype was seen a handful of times. One end of the junction fails to match germline, which may point to a read error. The rearrangement links TRBV11-2 to TRBJ1-1; weak D call: TRBD1 (6 bases). CDR1 and CDR2 (germline): SGHAT, FQNNGV. The CDR3 spans 15 residues. The chain's CDR3 is CASSPWGARNTEASF. CDR3 bases: TGTGCCAGCAGCCCTTGGGGGGCGAGAAACACTGAAGCTTCCTTT.

Concerning this clonotype itself: A read error may account for a junction end that differs from germline. The rearrangement joins TRBV11-2 to TRBJ1-1; no definite D call. The length of the CDR3 is 14 residues. Germline CDR1 is SGHAT and CDR2 is FQNNGV. CDR3 DNA: TGTGCTAGCAACGTCCCCCCCCACAGCACTGAAGCTTTCTTT. It translates to CASNVPPHSTEAFF.

The rearrangement joins TRBV6-5 to TRBJ2-2; perhaps TRBD1 as D (6 bases). Germline V lookup: CDR1 MNHEY, CDR2 SVGAGI. The V end lost 3 bases, the J end lost 11 bases, and 19 bases lay between the germline ends. The CDR3 spans 15 residues. The CDR3 sequence is CASSYGRGRIRELFF. CDR3 DNA: TGTGCCAGCAGTTATGGCAGGGGACGTATCAGAGAGCTGTTTTTT.

Details on this clonotype: Sequence at one end of the junction differs from germline and may be a read error. The chain links TRBV6-1 to TRBJ2-2; tentatively, D is TRBD2 (5 bases). The CDR3 is 13 residues long. The germline V gene has CDR1 MNHNS and CDR2 SASEGT. The CDR3 sequence is CVSRAPWTGEMFF. The CDR3 nucleotides read TGTGTCAGCAGAGCCCCATGGACCGGGGAGATGTTTTTT.

Remarks on this clonotype: A much larger clone lies one base from this, so it may be a read error. The chain is built from TRBV28 and TRBJ2-5, with no clear D. Germline loops: CDR1 MDHEN, CDR2 SYDVKM. The V and J ends lost 2 bases and 5 bases respectively, with 12 bases between them. This CDR3 region has 14 residues. CDR3 protein: CASSLDQDGETQYF. The CDR3, as DNA: TGTGCCAGCAGTTTAGACCAGGATGGGGAGACCCAGTACTTC.

The chain has TRBV11-2 and TRBJ2-1, with a possible D match to TRBD1 (5 bases). Germline CDR1 is SGHAT and CDR2 is FQNNGV. Trimming left V 10 bases short and J 0 bases short, with 22 bases between. The CDR3 sequence is 17 residues long. This CDR3 reads CAIALVTAQSSYNEQFF. CDR3 in DNA: TGTGCCATCGCCTTAGTGACAGCCCAGAGCTCCTACAATGAGCAGTTCTTC. The whole variable domain, remainder taken from reference TRBV11-2 and TRBJ2-1, is EAGVAQSPRYKIIEKRQSVAFWCNPISGHATLYWYQQILGQGPKLLIQFQNNGVVDDSQLPKDRFSAERLKGVDSTLKIQPAKLEDSAVYLCAIALVTAQSSYNEQFFGPGTRLTVL.

This clonotype has only one observation. A much larger clone differs by one base, so this may be a read error. J is TRBJ1-5 and V is TRBV6-1; D uncertain. With the DNA end fitting TRBJ2-3 better, the J assignment may be wrong. There are 14 residues in the CDR3. Germline lookup yields CDR1 MNHNS and CDR2 SASEGT. CDR3 sequence reads: CASSLDPWGHPQYF. The CDR3 DNA reads TGTGCCAGCAGTCTGGACCCTTGGGGTCATCCCCAGTATTTT.

This clonotype was counted at least ten times. V and J are TRBV4-2 and TRBJ2-2; no clear D. V was trimmed by 0 bases and J by 3 bases, leaving 11 bases between them. This CDR3 has 16 amino acids. CDR1 LGHNA and CDR2 YNFKEQ come from the germline V gene. In nucleotides, the CDR3 is TGTGCCAGCAGCCAAGAGTTCGGCACCTACACCGGGGAGCTGTTTTTT. Encoded protein: CASSQEFGTYTGELFF.

Notes on this clonotype: In this CDR3 the conserved last residue, phenylalanine or tryptophan, is missing, so a read error is likely. The chain is built from TRBV29-1 and TRBJ1-1; D is undetermined. Per germline, CDR1 SQVTM and CDR2 ANQGSEA. This CDR3 spans 13 amino acids. Trimming left V 8 bases short and J 0 bases short, with 13 bases between. The CDR3 sequence is CSIKGPMNTEAFI. The DNA of the CDR3 is TGCAGCATTAAAGGACCTATGAACACTGAAGCTTTCATT.